Presented here are 27 T cell receptor beta chains from one specimen sequenced in a study of T cell repertoires in cytomegalovirus infection. TCRdb used MiXCR to reprocess the reads, holding one entry per CDR3 protein. The repertoire has about 150,000 distinct CDR3 sequences, 17% of them found once; the top ten carry 18%. Sequenced: CD8+ T cells from PBMCs. The receptors come from a human donor in good health (CMV status not recorded). Some clones in this sample may be carry-over from other donors' samples.

This clonotype was recorded a few times. This rearrangement joins TRBV6-6 to TRBJ1-1; 7 nucleotides agree with TRBD1. The V gene end was trimmed by 5 bases and the J gene end by 3 bases; junction bases not matched to a gene: 9. CDR3 size: 15 residues. Germline CDR1 MNHNY, CDR2 SVGAGI (reference sequence). The CDR3 sequence is CASSILQGSDTEAFF. The CDR3 nucleotides are TGTGCCAGCAGTATTTTACAGGGGTCGGACACTGAAGCTTTCTTT.

In DNA form, the CDR3 reads TGTGCCAGCAGTCCCGGACTAGCGGGCTCCTACAATGAGCAGTTCTTC. Protein: CASSPGLAGSYNEQFF. The chain employs TRBV12-3 or TRBV12-4 and TRBJ2-1; 11 bases match TRBD2. This CDR3 has 16 residues. The trim removed 5 bases at V and 0 bases at J, leaving 3 bases unmatched.

Concerning this clonotype itself: Given a much more abundant clone one base away, this may be a read error. The chain is built from TRBV7-2 and TRBJ2-3; D not resolved. Germline V CDR1 and CDR2: SGHTA, FQGNSA. The length of the CDR3 is 13 residues. CDR3 DNA sequence: TGTGCCAGCAGCTTGGGCCGCCCAGATATGCAGTATTTT. Its translation is CASSLGRPDMQYF.

This clonotype was detected a few times. The genes are TRBV28 and TRBJ2-7; the D gene is possibly TRBD2 (6 bases). Trimming removed 4 bases from V and 5 bases from J, with 18 bases in between. CDR3 length equals 15 residues. Germline CDR1 is MDHEN and CDR2 is SYDVKM. In DNA, the CDR3 is TGTGCCAGCAGTTCCCCGTGGAGGGGAGAGAACGAGCAGTACTTC. This translates into CASSSPWRGENEQYF.

This clonotype showed up just a few times. The V and J genes are TRBV5-5 and TRBJ1-1; tentatively, D is TRBD1 (5 bases). Trimming pared 4 bases from V and 1 base from J, leaving 14 bases between. This CDR3 contains 15 residues. Germline V gives CDR1 SGHKS, CDR2 YYEKEE (reference sequence). CDR3: CASSLKSTGNTEAFF. The CDR3 bases are TGTGCCAGCAGCCTAAAAAGCACAGGGAACACTGAAGCTTTCTTT.

This clonotype came up a few times. V usage is TRBV11-2 and J usage is TRBJ2-3; D ambiguous. Per the germline V gene, CDR1 is SGHAT and CDR2 is FQNNGV. Trimming took 5 bases from V and 0 from J, leaving 9 bases between them. There are 14 residues in the CDR3. CDR3 sequence reads: CASSDALSTDTQYF. DNA of the CDR3: TGTGCCAGCAGCGATGCTTTAAGCACAGATACGCAGTATTTT.

The CDR3 nucleotides read TGCAGCGCCACCGCGAATGAGCAGTTCTTC. This sequence encodes CSATANEQFF. The chain joins TRBV29-1 to TRBJ2-1; no definite D call. The CDR3 runs to 10 residues. Trimming removed 7 bases at V and 7 bases at J, with 8 bases between. Germline V CDR1 and CDR2: SQVTM, ANQGSEA.

This sequence joins TRBV12-3 or TRBV12-4 and TRBJ2-3, with 7 bases fitting TRBD2. CDR3 length: 16 amino acids. J lost 0 bases, V lost 5 bases, and 8 bases had no gene match. CDR3 in DNA: TGTGCCAGCAGTGGACGTTCTAGCGGTAGCACAGATACGCAGTATTTT. Residues: CASSGRSSGSTDTQYF.

V is TRBV10-2 and J is TRBJ2-1; unclear D gene. V was cut by 3 bases and J by 7 bases, with 10 bases left in between. Germline loops: CDR1 WSHSY, CDR2 SAAADI. The CDR3 covers 13 residues. CDR3 loop: CASSDQFLNEQFF. Here the CDR3 DNA reads TGCGCCAGCAGTGACCAGTTTTTGAATGAGCAGTTCTTC.

The chain is built from TRBV7-8 and TRBJ1-1; TRBD1 aligns across 11 bases. Germline CDR1 and CDR2: SGHVS and FQNEAQ. This CDR3 region has 15 residues. Trimming cost V 0 bases and J 3 bases; bases outside gene matches: 0. CDR3 region: CASSLAGQGDTEAFF. The CDR3 DNA follows: TGTGCCAGCAGCTTAGCGGGACAGGGGGACACTGAAGCTTTCTTT. The full variable domain, completed using reference TRBV7-8 and TRBJ1-1, is GAGVSQSPRYKVAKRGQDVALRCDPISGHVSLFWYQQALGQGPEFLTYFQNEAQLDKSGLPSDRFFAERPEGSVSTLKIQRTQQEDSAVYLCASSLAGQGDTEAFFGQGTRLTVV.

The gene calls are TRBV6-1 and TRBJ2-1; TRBD1 matches at 9 bases. The CDR3 has 17 residues. J gave up 5 bases and V 6 bases, and 14 bases lay outside the gene matches. The germline gives CDR1 MNHNS, CDR2 SASEGT. CDR3 in amino acids: CASSPIPYRGLNNEQFF. As DNA, the CDR3 is TGTGCCAGCAGCCCAATCCCCTACAGGGGGCTAAACAATGAGCAGTTCTTC.

V and J are TRBV29-1 and TRBJ2-3; TRBD1 matches 9 bases. J lost 4 bases, V lost 7 bases, and 6 bases had no gene match. The CDR3 has 13 residues. Germline V gene data show CDR1 as SQVTM and CDR2 as ANQGSEA. The CDR3 sequence is CSGGQGGADTQYF. In DNA, the CDR3 is TGCAGCGGGGGACAGGGAGGAGCAGATACGCAGTATTTT.

This clonotype was seen a handful of times. The CDR3 DNA reads TGTGCCAGCAGTTCGAGCGGGGACAGGGGATACACTAGCTCCTACAATGAGCAGTTCTTC. Protein: CASSSSGDRGYTSSYNEQFF. The genes are TRBV6-5 and TRBJ2-1; 10 positions agree with TRBD1. The V gene end was trimmed by 4 bases and the J gene end by 0 bases; junction bases not matched to a gene: 15. The germline V gene encodes CDR1 MNHEY and CDR2 SVGAGI. The CDR3 runs to 20 residues.

This clonotype appeared a few times. This chain connects TRBV2 to TRBJ2-7; 11 positions agree with TRBD2. The CDR3 loop spans 13 amino acids. Germline V gene lookup returns CDR1 SNHLY and CDR2 FYNNEI. The CDR3 region is CANIGTSGGEQYF. The CDR3 DNA follows: TGTGCGAATATTGGGACTAGCGGCGGCGAGCAGTACTTC.

This clonotype was recorded a few times. The chain uses TRBV7-3 and TRBJ2-7, with D possibly TRBD2 on 7 matching bases. Trimming removed 1 base at V and 2 bases at J, with 12 bases between. The germline gives CDR1 SGHTA, CDR2 FQGTGA. The length of the CDR3 is 15 residues. CDR3: CASSLKQGGTYEQYF. The DNA of the CDR3 is TGTGCCAGCAGCTTAAAACAGGGAGGGACCTACGAGCAGTACTTC.

This clonotype was observed a handful of times. This sequence joins TRBV27 and TRBJ2-7, with 7 positions matching TRBD1. Germline-derived CDR1 and CDR2 are MNHEY and SMNVEV (reference sequence). The length of the CDR3 is 14 residues. J lost 1 base, V lost 7 bases, and 7 bases had no gene match. CDR3 protein: CASTVGRGSYEQYF. Here the CDR3 DNA reads TGTGCCAGCACGGTGGGCAGGGGGTCCTACGAGCAGTACTTC.

The chain recombines TRBV28 with TRBJ1-2; D might be TRBD1 (5 bases). The germline V gene encodes CDR1 MDHEN and CDR2 SYDVKM. Trimming pared 4 bases from V and 8 bases from J, leaving 11 bases between. The CDR3 sequence is 12 residues long. CDR3 protein: CASSWGREGYTF. The CDR3, as DNA: TGTGCCAGCAGTTGGGGGAGGGAGGGCTACACCTTC.

The V call is TRBV7-7, the J call TRBJ2-7, with D hard to call. Germline V gene sequence: CDR1 SSHAT, CDR2 FNYEAQ (reference sequence). CDR3 length: 15 residues. Trimming left V 2 bases short and J 1 base short, with 12 bases between. The CDR3 bases are TGTGCCAGCAGCTTATTCCTCGGACCATCCTACGAGCAGTACTTC. Translated: CASSLFLGPSYEQYF.

The chain joins TRBV7-9 to TRBJ2-5; D gene unclear. The V gene's germline CDR1 is SEHNR and CDR2 FQNEAQ (reference sequence). This CDR3 has 14 amino acids. V lost 5 bases to trimming and J lost 4 bases, with 14 bases between them. CDR3 sequence (DNA): TGTGCCAGCAGCCCTAAGCTAGGTGGAGAGACCCAGTACTTC. The encoded protein is CASSPKLGGETQYF.

The CDR3: CASSLVSSRGGTKYNEQFF. As DNA, the CDR3 is TGTGCCAGCAGCTTAGTTAGTAGCCGCGGCGGGACCAAATACAATGAGCAGTTCTTC. The genes are TRBV7-2 and TRBJ2-1, with D maybe TRBD2 (6 bases). Germline loops: CDR1 SGHTA, CDR2 FQGNSA. CDR3 length: 19 amino acids. The V end lost 1 base, the J end lost 4 bases, and 23 bases lay between the germline ends. The full variable domain, in which reference TRBV7-2 and TRBJ2-1 provide the parts outside the CDR3, is GAGVSQSPSNKVTEKGKDVELRCDPISGHTALYWYRQSLGQGLEFLIYFQGNSAPDKSGLPSDRFSAERTGGSVSTLTIQRTQQEDSAVYLCASSLVSSRGGTKYNEQFFGPGTRLTVL.

This clonotype was counted ten times or more. The chain links TRBV7-2 to TRBJ2-3; 8 positions match TRBD1. This CDR3 spans 16 amino acids. The germline CDR1 and CDR2 sequences are SGHTA and FQGNSA. With 5 bases clipped from V and 4 bases from J, the junction kept 11 bases outside the gene matches. The CDR3 bases are TGTGCCAGCAGCGAAAAGCAGGACAGGGTGGCAGATACGCAGTATTTT. Its translation: CASSEKQDRVADTQYF.

This clonotype has just a few counts. The genes are TRBV6-2 or TRBV6-3 and TRBJ2-3; D perhaps matches TRBD2 (6 bases). The CDR3 totals 13 residues. CDR1 is MNHEY and CDR2 is SVGEGT in the germline V gene. Trimming took off 4 bases at V and 7 bases at J, with 12 bases between the two ends. The CDR3 reads CASSLSGRNTQYF. CDR3 in DNA: TGTGCCAGCAGTTTGTCGGGGAGGAATACGCAGTATTTT.

The V gene is TRBV7-2, the J gene TRBJ2-4; 9 positions match TRBD1. Germline V gene sequence: CDR1 SGHTA, CDR2 FQGNSA. This CDR3 has 16 residues. Unmatched junction bases numbered 6, after V lost 5 bases and J lost 1 base. The CDR3 region has the DNA TGTGCCAGCAGCCCCCGACAGGGGGAGGCCAAAAACATTCAGTACTTC. This translates into CASSPRQGEAKNIQYF. Drawing the rest from reference TRBV7-2 and TRBJ2-4, the complete variable domain is GAGVSQSPSNKVTEKGKDVELRCDPISGHTALYWYRQSLGQGLEFLIYFQGNSAPDKSGLPSDRFSAERTGGSVSTLTIQRTQQEDSAVYLCASSPRQGEAKNIQYFGAGTRLSVL.

The table lists this clonotype with a few counts. V and J are TRBV29-1 and TRBJ1-3; D remains unclear. Germline CDR1 and CDR2: SQVTM and ANQGSEA. The CDR3 sequence is 13 residues long. Trimming cost V 4 bases and J 2 bases, with 9 bases left between them. The CDR3 loop reads CSVVLGAGNTIYF. CDR3 sequence (DNA): TGCAGCGTTGTTCTCGGGGCTGGAAACACCATATATTTT.

The V gene is TRBV28, the J gene TRBJ2-3; 11 positions agree with TRBD2. From germline, CDR1 is MDHEN and CDR2 SYDVKM. The J segment lost 6 bases and the V segment lost 3 bases, leaving 2 bases of the junction unmatched. This CDR3 has 14 amino acids. The CDR3, as DNA: TGTGCCAGCAGTTTGGCTAGCGGGAGGGATACGCAGTATTTT. Encoded protein: CASSLASGRDTQYF.

This clonotype was picked up a small number of times. The chain links TRBV6-5 to TRBJ2-1; 9 nucleotides match TRBD1. The ends lost 5 bases at V and 8 bases at J; junction bases unmatched: 7. CDR3 length equals 14 residues. Per germline, CDR1 MNHEY and CDR2 SVGAGI. CDR3 bases: TGTGCCAGCAGTCCCGGGACAGGGTTCCATGAGCAGTTCTTC. Protein product: CASSPGTGFHEQFF.

The rearrangement uses TRBV7-9 and TRBJ1-4; TRBD1 is a possible D gene (5 bases). CDR1 and CDR2 (germline): SEHNR, FQNEAQ (reference sequence). This CDR3 is built from 15 residues. With 4 bases removed from V and 6 bases from J, the gap between germline ends came to 15 bases. CDR3 amino acids: CASSSGASRDEKLFF. CDR3 coding DNA: TGTGCCAGCAGCTCTGGGGCGAGCCGGGATGAAAAACTGTTTTTT.